Following are 18 T cell receptor beta chains from one sample sequenced in a study of blood T cell repertoires in COVID-19. Repertoires were generated with immunoSEQ multiplex PCR, while TCRdb's copy carries only in-frame clones and drops some. Here the sample spans under 250,000 clones, about 85% being singletons. The specimen was PBMCs or T cells enriched from blood (not recorded which). The receptors were gathered from a man aged 25-45 years who had recovered from COVID-19.

The chain joins TRBV29-1 to TRBJ2-7, with 9 bases matching TRBD1. The CDR3 length is 13 residues. Germline CDR1 reads SQVTM; CDR2 reads ANQGSEA. V was clipped by 7 bases and J by 3 bases; unmatched bases: 7. CDR3 bases: TGCAGCGCCTTGGGACAGGGCTTCTACGAGCAGTACTTC. Protein product: CSALGQGFYEQYF.

This clone was observed once. V and J are TRBV6-5 and TRBJ1-6; possibly TRBD1 for D (6 bases). CDR3 length: 15 amino acids. Per the germline V gene, CDR1 is MNHEY and CDR2 is SVGAGI. The germline V and J ends were trimmed by 7 bases and 10 bases, with 20 bases remaining between them. The DNA for the CDR3 is TGTGCCAGCAACCCCCGGGGGGCCCCCGGCTCACCCCTCCACTTT. This codes for CASNPRGAPGSPLHF.

This chain links TRBV6-5 with TRBJ2-7; 7 bases are shared with TRBD2. CDR1 MNHEY and CDR2 SVGAGI come from the germline V gene. The CDR3 length is 14 residues. The ends lost 3 bases at V and 1 base at J; junction bases unmatched: 3. The DNA of the CDR3 is TGTGCCAGCAGTTATGGGGGGGGGTCCTACGAGCAGTACTTC. Translating gives CASSYGGGSYEQYF.

The rearrangement links TRBV19 to TRBJ1-1; D might be TRBD1 (5 bases). The V gene's germline CDR1 is LNHDA and CDR2 SQIVND (reference sequence). Deletions cut 9 bases from V and 0 bases from J, with 17 bases between. The CDR3 runs 15 residues. The CDR3 reads CARRGAGGMNTEAFF. CDR3 in DNA: TGTGCCAGGCGAGGTGCGGGGGGAATGAACACTGAAGCTTTCTTT.

The chain couples TRBV6-2 or TRBV6-3 to TRBJ1-6, with D perhaps TRBD1 (5 bases). CDR1 and CDR2 (germline): MNHEY, SVGEGT. V lost 6 bases and J lost 6, with 15 bases in between. The CDR3 is 15 residues long. The CDR3 reads CASSPSWGVNSPLHF. The CDR3 DNA sequence: TGTGCCAGCAGCCCTTCTTGGGGGGTTAATTCACCCCTCCACTTT.

V is TRBV7-8 and J is TRBJ2-7; 15 bases agree with TRBD2. Germline values: CDR1 SGHVS, CDR2 FQNEAQ. CDR3 size: 19 residues. V lost 0 bases, J lost 3 bases, and 9 bases stayed unmatched. The CDR3 DNA reads as TGTGCCAGCAGCTTAGCCGGGACTAGCGGGAGGCGCATCAGCTACGAGCAGTACTTC. Translated: CASSLAGTSGRRISYEQYF. The full variable domain, rest sourced from reference TRBV7-8 and TRBJ2-7, is GAGVSQSPRYKVAKRGQDVALRCDPISGHVSLFWYQQALGQGPEFLTYFQNEAQLDKSGLPSDRFFAERPEGSVSTLKIQRTQQEDSAVYLCASSLAGTSGRRISYEQYFGPGTRLTVT.

The genes are TRBV27 and TRBJ2-5, with D perhaps matching TRBD1 (5 bases). Germline V gene data show CDR1 as MNHEY and CDR2 as SMNVEV (reference sequence). CDR3 length: 15 residues. The V end lost 4 bases, the J end lost 2 bases, and 14 bases lay between the germline ends. For the CDR3, the DNA is TGTGCCAGCAGTTCTGCAGGACACCCTCAAGAGACCCAGTACTTC. Translating it yields CASSSAGHPQETQYF.

This clone was recorded only once. The V gene is TRBV12-3 or TRBV12-4, the J gene TRBJ2-7; D gene uncertain. This CDR3 region has 12 residues. Trimming took off 4 bases at V and 0 bases at J, with 4 bases between the two ends. The DNA of the CDR3 is TGTGCCAGCAGTTATAGCTCCTACGAGCAGTACTTC. Its translation: CASSYSSYEQYF.

CDR3 protein: CASSISRQGRDQPQHF. The CDR3 nucleotides read TGTGCCAGTAGTATATCGCGGCAGGGTCGGGATCAGCCCCAGCATTTT. This chain links TRBV19 with TRBJ1-5; TRBD1 might be the D (5 bases). Trimming pared 2 bases from V and 5 bases from J, leaving 16 bases between. Looked up from germline, CDR1 is LNHDA and CDR2 is SQIVND (reference sequence). The CDR3 is 16 residues long.

This clone has only a few counts. V and J are TRBV2 and TRBJ1-2; a possible D gene is TRBD1 (5 bases). Germline V gene lookup returns CDR1 SNHLY and CDR2 FYNNEI. CDR3 length: 15 amino acids. The V and J ends lost 4 bases and 4 bases respectively, with 16 bases between them. In nucleotides, the CDR3 is TGTGCCAGCAGTGCCCGCCCCGGGGGGGGCTATGGCTACACCTTC. This codes for CASSARPGGGYGYTF.

J is TRBJ1-4 and V is TRBV7-9, with a weak D call TRBD1 (5 bases). CDR1 and CDR2 (germline): SEHNR, FQNEAQ (reference sequence). Between the trimmed V and J ends, which lost 5 bases and 5 bases, there was a span of 12 bases. The CDR3 contains 14 residues. The DNA for the CDR3 is TGTGCCAGCAGCCGTATCACAGGAAATGAAAAACTGTTTTTT. Its translation: CASSRITGNEKLFF.

The rearrangement links TRBV3-1 (or the pseudogene TRBV3-2) to TRBJ1-4, with D hard to call. Trimming cost V 2 bases and J 10 bases, with 14 bases left between them. This CDR3 spans 14 amino acids. Germline V gene data show CDR1 as LGHDT and CDR2 as YNNKEL (reference sequence). CDR3 nucleotides: TGTGCCAGCAGCCAAAGAGATAGAAGCGGAAAACTGTTTTTT. Protein sequence: CASSQRDRSGKLFF.

CDR3 sequence: CASTRTGGPGYTF. The DNA of the CDR3 is TGTGCCAGTACTCGGACAGGGGGGCCTGGCTACACCTTC. V gene TRBV19 combines with J gene TRBJ1-2, with 10 bases fitting TRBD1. Germline CDR1 reads LNHDA; CDR2 reads SQIVND (reference sequence). V gave up 7 bases and J gave up 7 bases; unmatched junction bases: 6. The CDR3 has 13 residues.

This chain uses TRBV28 with TRBJ1-2, with 10 bases that match TRBD1. V lost 6 bases and J lost 6; bases outside the gene matches: 13. CDR3 length equals 16 residues. CDR1 is MDHEN, CDR2 SYDVKM, per germline. The CDR3 here is CASSRGLGTGVHGYTF. CDR3 sequence (DNA): TGTGCCAGCAGCCGGGGGTTAGGGACAGGGGTGCATGGCTACACCTTC.

The chain carries TRBV18 and TRBJ1-4; TRBD1 might be the D (5 bases). Trimming shortened V by 0 bases and J by 7 bases, and 12 bases separated the two germline ends. The CDR3 extends over 15 amino acids. Germline V gene data show CDR1 as KGHSH and CDR2 as LQKENI. The CDR3 loop is CASSPPAGGSEKLFF. The CDR3 DNA follows: TGTGCCAGCTCACCACCGGCTGGGGGGAGTGAAAAACTGTTTTTT.

CDR3 amino acids: CASSQQQGINEKLFF. CDR3 DNA sequence: TGTGCCAGCTCACAACAACAGGGAATTAATGAAAAACTGTTTTTT. The V call is TRBV18, the J call TRBJ1-4, with D perhaps matching TRBD1 (6 bases). CDR3 size: 15 residues. V was pared by 4 bases and J by 4 bases, with 13 bases between. Per germline, CDR1 KGHSH and CDR2 LQKENI.

This chain links TRBV7-2 with TRBJ2-4; D gene unclear. This CDR3 is 13 amino acids long. Germline CDR1 is SGHTA and CDR2 is FQGNSA. Trimming shortened V by 1 base and J by 6 bases, and 7 bases separated the two germline ends. CDR3 sequence (DNA): TGTGCCAGCAGCTTAGTTTCCGGAAACATTCAGTACTTC. Amino acid sequence: CASSLVSGNIQYF.

This chain joins TRBV6-2 or TRBV6-3 and TRBJ2-7, with TRBD2 matching over 14 bases. Germline CDR1 MNHEY, CDR2 SVGEGT. The junction had 1 base not matched to a gene; V was cut back by 6 bases and J by 6 bases. The CDR3 consists of 13 residues. The CDR3 reads CASSGTSGSEQYF. The CDR3 nucleotides are TGTGCCAGCAGCGGGACTAGCGGGAGCGAGCAGTACTTC.